The rows below give T cell receptor beta chains drawn from one sample of a study of PD-1 blockade in mismatch repair-deficient tumors. Generated by immunoSEQ multiplex PCR, the TCRdb table keeps only in-frame clones and is missing some. The table includes around 100,000 clones, over 60% detected once. The source material was peripheral blood, sampled around 60 weeks after starting pembrolizumab. These receptor sequences come from an adult with mismatch repair-deficient cancer. Both conserved end residues are part of each CDR3. The D gene is left open where the match is weak. Rows give clone size only sometimes, using once, few, many, or a class for an expanded clone.

abundance,j_gene,d_gene,v_gene,CDR3nt,CDR3aa
.,TRBJ2-5,.,TRBV5-1,TGCGCCAGCAGCTTTAATGGCATACAAGAGACCCAGTACTTC,CASSFNGIQETQYF
.,TRBJ2-7,.,TRBV27,TGTGCCAGCAGTTTATCGAATGTCGAGCGCGAGCAGTACTTC,CASSLSNVEREQYF
.,TRBJ1-2,.,TRBV30,TGTGCCTGGAGTAAGGAGAACTATGGCTACACCTTC,CAWSKENYGYTF
.,TRBJ2-7,.,TRBV29-1,TGCAGCGTTGAAAGGCGTGGGGTGTACGACGAGCAGTACTTC,CSVERRGVYDEQYF
.,TRBJ1-4,TRBD1,TRBV29-1,TGCAGCGTTGGGACAGGGGGCCCAAATGAAAAACTGTTTTTT,CSVGTGGPNEKLFF
few,TRBJ1-4,.,TRBV30,TGTGCCTGGAGTCGGAACAGCAATGAAAAACTGTTTTTT,CAWSRNSNEKLFF
.,TRBJ2-2,.,TRBV7-2,TGTGCCAGCAGCACGTACACCGGGGAGCTGTTTTTT,CASSTYTGELFF
.,TRBJ1-5,.,TRBV7-2,TGTGCCAGCAGCTTCGGGGAGAATCAGCCCCAGCATTTT,CASSFGENQPQHF
.,TRBJ2-7,.,TRBV27,TGTGCCAGCAGTTTAAAGACAGAGAGAACCTACGAGCAGTACTTC,CASSLKTERTYEQYF
.,TRBJ2-7,.,TRBV7-9,TGTGCCAGCAGCTCAAGAGCCTCTGGGGTGTACGAGCAGTACTTC,CASSSRASGVYEQYF
.,TRBJ1-2,.,TRBV28,TGTGCCAGCAGTAATAACTATGGCTACACCTTC,CASSNNYGYTF
.,TRBJ2-1,TRBD2,TRBV13,TGTGCCAGCACCCAGCGGGCTAGCGGGAGAAGAATTCGGGATGAGCAGTTCTTC,CASTQRASGRRIRDEQFF
once,TRBJ2-7,.,TRBV2,TGTGCCAGCAGTGAATTGGTTAGGGAGGACTCCTACGAGCAGTACTTC,CASSELVREDSYEQYF